This entry concerns a single T cell receptor (beta chain). This specimen belongs to a study of blood T cell repertoires in COVID-19. Study context: Some COVID-19 samples were acute and others convalescent; all came from the United States, Italy and Spain. PBMCs, B-cell-depleted T cells, or T cells provided the cDNA or gDNA that made up the material.

The germline CDR1 and CDR2 sequences are LGHDT and YNNKEL (reference sequence). CDR3 length equals 12 residues. V dropped 4 bases and J dropped 8 bases, with 11 bases sitting between them. As processed by the authors: Reference gene primer amplification gave nucleated cell count estimates. The table came from immunoSEQ multiplex PCR; TCRdb's copy has only in-frame clones and leaves some out. That table supplies the V and J calls and clone size; D and trimming were determined from the DNA. The repertoire includes 71,000 or so clones, about nine tenths of them detected once, and approximately 8% sits in the top ten.

The source is a man aged 50 to 59 with active COVID-19. The rearrangement joins TRBV3-1 (or the pseudogene TRBV3-2) to TRBJ1-2; a possible D gene is TRBD1 (5 bases). The specimen sequenced was peripheral blood. CDR3 sequence reads: CASSRQGAGYTF. The CDR3 nucleotides are TGTGCCAGCAGCCGTCAAGGGGCGGGCTACACCTTC.